This T cell receptor beta chain emerged from a study of monozygotic twins with inflammatory bowel disease (dated by TCRdb to between 2018 and 2020). A note on the overall study: A total of approximately 28 monozygotic twin pairs were included in the full study, comprising nine German pairs (four IBD-concordant, five IBD-discordant) and 19 IBD-discordant Danish pairs. The search for disease-associated traits relied mainly on comparing IBD patients with their genetically identical healthy co-twins within discordant pairs. Each individual had, on average, about 151 000 unique TCRalpha sequences and 181 000 unique TCRbeta sequences available for analysis.

From each donor, a 2.5 ml peripheral blood sample was drawn into PAXgene tubes and stored at -80 degrees C. Without any T cell sorting, total RNA was extracted from whole blood using the PAXgene blood miRNA kit on an automated QIAcube. Peripheral blood from monozygotic twin pairs who were concordant or discordant for inflammatory bowel disease underwent deep TCRalpha and TCRbeta repertoire profiling using unique molecular barcoding. Smoking habits were recorded for all twin pairs, and each individual was classified as a current, former or never smoker. Study-wide conclusions, independent of this receptor: IBD patients had lower TCRbeta repertoire diversity, measured by the inverse Simpson index, than their healthy co-twins. The analysis was unable to tell apart different T cell subtypes. Differing immunosuppressive treatments among patients may have added background noise and inter-individual variability to the repertoires. No single strong signal or clonotype linked to IBD turned up in the results, so the idea that one exists was not supported. IBD patients shared fewer clonotypes with other individuals than healthy twins did, most markedly in patients showing signs of disease activity. Concordant and discordant twins showed no difference in repertoire similarity, possibly because of limited statistical power.

Preparation of the library involved 5' RACE. Preparation of each TCR library used approximately 3,700 ng of total RNA. For each sample, cDNA was synthesized in eight separate reactions using SMARTScribe reverse transcriptase. During cDNA synthesis, template switching was used to introduce unique molecular identifiers that contained a 6-nucleotide sample barcode. TCRalpha and TCRbeta cDNA was amplified by two nested PCRs of 16 and 9 cycles, with bead purification after each PCR. Before amplification, cDNA was treated with uracil DNA-glycosylase and purified using the QIAquick PCR purification kit. The second PCR added Illumina TruSeq-compatible adapters along with sample-specific barcodes. TapeStation and Qubit were used to check library quality and concentration, and roughly 5.5 ng of each library was pooled. The pooled libraries were sequenced with 2 x 100 bp reads and custom sequencing primers on an Illumina HiSeq2500 single-index Rapid Run. As for the original processing: MiGEC version 1.2.6 was used for UMI-based consensus assembly to correct PCR and sequencing errors. MiXCR version 2.1.1 handled V(D)J alignment, clonotype assembly and CDR3 extraction. Normalisation of gene usage, clonotype sharing and MAIT/NKT TCR abundance was achieved by analysing the top 1000, 10 000 and 20 000 clonotypes per sample. After downsampling to 27 000 UMIs, diversity was calculated as the inverse Simpson index using the vegan R package. Paired Mann-Whitney U tests were applied to discordant twin pairs, with Benjamini-Hochberg correction for multiple testing. One entry per CDR3 protein sequence results from the TCRdb reprocessing of the reads, with DNA left out. The V and J calls shown here were made by TCRdb, not taken from the authors' results. The table of this sample itemizes 110,000 to 150,000 distinct CDR3 sequences. The top ten clones comprise roughly 1.2% of the sample.

Reading from cysteine to phenylalanine, the CDR3 counts 14 amino acids. Only the protein sequence is given. CDR1 is given as SGHRS and CDR2 as YFSETQ, both from the germline V gene. A word on this clonotype: Its binding antigen is unknown.

Recombination linked TRBV5-1 to TRBJ2-7. The sequenced sample consisted of blood. The TCR sequence derives from a human donor with ulcerative colitis or Crohn's disease, or a healthy co-twin of an affected twin (not recorded which). For the CDR3, the sequence is CASSLEASLAEQYF.